This passage covers 18 T cell receptor beta chains from one sample sequenced in a study of human T cells and chemical hapten exposure. Time point of the sample: pre-sensitization, week 0. As to treatment: therapeutic diphenylcyclopropenone sensitization with weekly scalp DPC. A single record per CDR3 protein comes from TCRdb applying MiXCR to the RACE reads. The sample has 200,000 to 300,000 distinct CDR3 sequences, approximately 8.6% seen once. Sample: whole blood, taken in connection with sensitization to the hapten diphenylcyclopropenone (DPC). The receptors here all came from a woman aged 40 to 49 with alopecia areata. Some clones in this sample may be carry-over from other donors' samples.

The DNA for the CDR3 is TGCGCCAGCAGCTTGGAGGGAGGGCCAGCAGATACGCAGTATTTT. Its protein product is CASSLEGGPADTQYF. The chain recombines TRBV5-1 with TRBJ2-3, with 7 bases matching TRBD2. Unmatched junction bases numbered 5, after V lost 0 bases and J lost 4 bases. The germline gives CDR1 SGHRS, CDR2 YFSETQ. There are 15 residues in the CDR3.

The table lists this clonotype with many counts. J is TRBJ1-2 and V is TRBV4-1; 7 positions match TRBD1. Trimming cost V 1 base and J 8 bases; bases outside gene matches: 16. CDR3 length equals 17 residues. Germline-derived CDR1 and CDR2 are MGHRA and YSYEKL. In DNA, the CDR3 is TGCGCCAGCAGCCAAGCGGCAGGGAGTACAGGGGATAAGGGCTACACCTTC. It translates to CASSQAAGSTGDKGYTF.

The chain joins TRBV20-1 to TRBJ2-4, with D perhaps matching TRBD1 (6 bases). Germline lookup yields CDR1 DFQATT and CDR2 SNEGSKA (reference sequence). CDR3 length equals 14 residues. Trimming left V 2 bases short and J 6 bases short, with 14 bases between. The CDR3 DNA follows: TGCAGTGCTAGACGCAGGGGTGTGGGAAACATTCAGTACTTC. Translation gives CSARRRGVGNIQYF.

This clonotype was observed a few times. This chain uses TRBV7-2 with TRBJ2-2; a weak D match, TRBD1 (6 bases). V dropped 5 bases and J dropped 0 bases, with 10 bases sitting between them. Germline CDR1 is SGHTA and CDR2 is FQGNSA. The CDR3 covers 15 residues. The CDR3 nucleotides read TGTGCCAGCAGCCTAGACAGGACGAACACCGGGGAGCTGTTTTTT. As protein: CASSLDRTNTGELFF.

This chain links TRBV7-2 with TRBJ2-1, with D maybe TRBD2 (5 bases). CDR1 is SGHTA, CDR2 FQGNSA, per germline. The V end was cut by 5 bases, the J end by 3 bases, with 17 bases between. The length of the CDR3 is 16 residues. CDR3 sequence reads: CASSPRVAFIYNEQFF. The CDR3 DNA sequence: TGTGCCAGCAGCCCCCGGGTAGCGTTTATCTACAATGAGCAGTTCTTC.

This clonotype was observed a handful of times. The J gene is TRBJ2-3, the V gene TRBV3-1; weak D call: TRBD2 (5 bases). Germline V CDR1 and CDR2: LGHDT, YNNKEL (reference sequence). This CDR3 has 13 residues. V was pared by 0 bases and J by 11 bases, with 12 bases between. The CDR3 loop is CASSQEVKREQYF. The CDR3 region has the DNA TGTGCCAGCAGCCAAGAAGTCAAACGGGAGCAGTATTTT.

This clonotype appeared a few times. V gene TRBV7-2 combines with J gene TRBJ2-1; D uncertain. The CDR3 consists of 15 residues. Trimming cost V 5 bases and J 5 bases, with 16 bases left between them. In germline, CDR1 is SGHTA, CDR2 FQGNSA. CDR3 protein: CASSPYYANNNEQFF. The CDR3 DNA follows: TGTGCCAGCAGCCCTTACTACGCCAATAACAATGAGCAGTTCTTC.

V and J are TRBV6-6 and TRBJ2-7, with TRBD1 matching over 7 bases. This CDR3 contains 13 residues. Germline lookup yields CDR1 MNHNY and CDR2 SVGAGI (reference sequence). J was trimmed by 0 bases and V by 8 bases; bases with no gene match: 4. The CDR3 DNA follows: TGTGCCAGCCTCCGGGACAGCTCCTACGAGCAGTACTTC. It encodes CASLRDSSYEQYF.

The DNA of the CDR3 is TGCAGTGCTTTAGGGGGCGGCAATCAGCCCCAGCATTTT. It yields the protein CSALGGGNQPQHF. The V and J genes are TRBV20-1 and TRBJ1-5; 7 bases line up with TRBD1. CDR1 DFQATT and CDR2 SNEGSKA come from the germline V gene (reference sequence). The ends lost 5 bases at V and 2 bases at J; junction bases unmatched: 3. The CDR3 has 13 residues.

This clonotype was observed at least ten times. The chain is built from TRBV4-1 and TRBJ2-7, with a tentative D call TRBD1 (5 bases). CDR1 is MGHRA and CDR2 is YSYEKL in the germline V gene. V lost 5 bases, J lost 2 bases, and 19 bases lay in between. The CDR3 loop spans 16 amino acids. CDR3 amino acids: CASSEGAGLRAYEQYF. DNA for the CDR3: TGCGCCAGCAGCGAAGGGGCAGGCCTAAGGGCCTACGAGCAGTACTTC.

The V gene is TRBV12-3 or TRBV12-4, the J gene TRBJ2-7, with D perhaps TRBD2 (6 bases). CDR3 length equals 12 residues. V gave up 8 bases and J gave up 2 bases, with 10 bases separating them. The chain's CDR3 is CASLWGAYEQYF. DNA of the CDR3: TGTGCCAGCTTGTGGGGGGCCTACGAGCAGTACTTC.

Only a few counts were recorded for this clonotype. V is TRBV5-1 and J is TRBJ2-5; 9 bases map to TRBD2. Germline loops: CDR1 SGHRS, CDR2 YFSETQ. The CDR3 loop spans 14 amino acids. With 2 bases clipped from V and 5 bases from J, the junction kept 4 bases outside the gene matches. The DNA of the CDR3 is TGCGCCAGCAGCTTTAGCGGGAGAGGGGAGACCCAGTACTTC. This translates into CASSFSGRGETQYF.

This clonotype appeared many times. The chain joins TRBV12-3 or TRBV12-4 to TRBJ1-1; D unresolved. The CDR3 totals 13 residues. V lost 6 bases and J 1 base, leaving 9 bases between the germline ends. The CDR3 spells CASRPARNTEAFF. The CDR3 region has the DNA TGTGCCAGCAGGCCCGCAAGGAACACTGAAGCTTTCTTT.

V usage is TRBV7-2 and J usage is TRBJ2-5; D gene uncertain. CDR3 length equals 16 residues. CDR1 and CDR2 (germline): SGHTA, FQGNSA. Trimming stripped 5 bases from V and 5 bases from J, with 21 bases between. In DNA form, the CDR3 reads TGTGCCAGCAGCCTCGATCGGGCGAACGGCCGGGAGACCCAGTACTTC. This encodes CASSLDRANGRETQYF.

The genes are TRBV29-1 and TRBJ1-1; tentative D call: TRBD1 (5 bases). V was trimmed by 4 bases and J by 7 bases, leaving 19 bases between them. Germline assignment: CDR1 SQVTM and CDR2 ANQGSEA. The CDR3 covers 14 residues. The DNA for the CDR3 is TGCAGCGTTGCAGGGCAGGACGGGGGAGATGAAGCTTTCTTT. Its protein is CSVAGQDGGDEAFF.

The chain carries TRBV28 and TRBJ2-7; the match to TRBD2 covers 7 bases. CDR3 length equals 14 residues. V gave up 4 bases and J gave up 7 bases; unmatched junction bases: 10. Germline CDR1 reads MDHEN; CDR2 reads SYDVKM. The CDR3 reads CASSSGDYLREQYF. CDR3 DNA sequence: TGTGCCAGCAGTTCGGGGGACTACCTTAGGGAGCAGTACTTC.

In its sample, this clonotype was seen many times. This chain connects TRBV20-1 to TRBJ2-6, with 7 bases aligning to TRBD2. The CDR3 covers 15 residues. With V trimmed by 5 bases and J by 1 base, 5 bases remained unmatched. CDR1 is DFQATT, CDR2 SNEGSKA, per germline (reference sequence). CDR3 amino acids: CSAPPGGSGANVLTF. The CDR3 DNA reads as TGCAGTGCTCCCCCGGGAGGATCTGGGGCCAACGTCCTGACTTTC.

This clonotype was observed a handful of times. The chain recombines TRBV7-9 with TRBJ2-7, with 10 bases that match TRBD2. CDR1 is SEHNR, CDR2 FQNEAQ, per germline (reference sequence). This CDR3 comprises 15 residues. Trimming took 5 bases from V and 2 from J; bases not matched to a gene: 6. CDR3 sequence (DNA): TGTGCCAGCAGCCCCGATGGGACTAGCGCCTACGAGCAGTACTTC. Its translation is CASSPDGTSAYEQYF.